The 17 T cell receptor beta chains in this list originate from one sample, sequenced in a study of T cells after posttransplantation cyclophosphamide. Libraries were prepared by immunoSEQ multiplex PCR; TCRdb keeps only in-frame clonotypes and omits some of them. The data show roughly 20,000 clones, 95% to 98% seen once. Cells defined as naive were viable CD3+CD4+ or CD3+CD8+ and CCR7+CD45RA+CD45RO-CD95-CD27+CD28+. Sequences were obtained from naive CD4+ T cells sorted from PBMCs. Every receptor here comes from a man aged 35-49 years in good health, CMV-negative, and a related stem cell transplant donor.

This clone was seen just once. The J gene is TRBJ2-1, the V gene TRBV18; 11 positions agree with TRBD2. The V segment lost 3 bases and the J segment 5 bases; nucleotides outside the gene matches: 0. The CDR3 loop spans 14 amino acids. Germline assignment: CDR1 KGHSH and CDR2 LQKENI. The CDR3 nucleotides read TGTGCCAGCTCACCGGGACTAGCGGACAATGAGCAGTTCTTC. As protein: CASSPGLADNEQFF.

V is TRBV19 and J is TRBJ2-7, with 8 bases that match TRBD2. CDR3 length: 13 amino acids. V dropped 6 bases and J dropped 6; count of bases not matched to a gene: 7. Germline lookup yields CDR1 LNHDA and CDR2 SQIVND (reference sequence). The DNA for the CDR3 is TGTGCCAGTAGAGAAGCGGGAGACGGCGAGCAGTACTTC. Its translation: CASREAGDGEQYF.

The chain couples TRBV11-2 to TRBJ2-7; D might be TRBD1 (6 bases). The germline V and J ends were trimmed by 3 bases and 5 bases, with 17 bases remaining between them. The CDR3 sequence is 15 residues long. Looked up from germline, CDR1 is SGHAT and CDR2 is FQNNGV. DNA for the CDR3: TGTGCCAGCAGCTTTACAGGGTGGGGTGGGAACGAGCAGTACTTC. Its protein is CASSFTGWGGNEQYF.

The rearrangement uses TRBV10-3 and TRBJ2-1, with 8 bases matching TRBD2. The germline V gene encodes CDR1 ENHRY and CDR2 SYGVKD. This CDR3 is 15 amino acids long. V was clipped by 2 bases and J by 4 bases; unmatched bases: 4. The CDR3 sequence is CAISEMAGGYNEQFF. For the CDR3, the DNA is TGTGCCATCAGTGAGATGGCGGGAGGATACAATGAGCAGTTCTTC.

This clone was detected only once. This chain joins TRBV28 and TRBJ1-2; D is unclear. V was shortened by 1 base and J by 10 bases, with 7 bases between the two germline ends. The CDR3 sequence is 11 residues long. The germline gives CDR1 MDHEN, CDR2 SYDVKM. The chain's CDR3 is CASSLFRDYTF. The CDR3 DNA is TGTGCCAGCAGTTTATTCCGGGACTACACCTTC.

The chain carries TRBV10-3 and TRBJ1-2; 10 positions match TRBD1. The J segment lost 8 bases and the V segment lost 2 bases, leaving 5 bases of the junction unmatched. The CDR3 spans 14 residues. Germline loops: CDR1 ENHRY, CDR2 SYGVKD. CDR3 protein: CAISERTGGGGYTF. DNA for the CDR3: TGTGCCATCAGTGAGAGGACAGGGGGTGGCGGCTACACCTTC.

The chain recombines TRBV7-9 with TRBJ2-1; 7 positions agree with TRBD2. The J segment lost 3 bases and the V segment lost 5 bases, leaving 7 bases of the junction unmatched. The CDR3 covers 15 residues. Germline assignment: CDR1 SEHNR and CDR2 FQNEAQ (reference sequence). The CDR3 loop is CASSPSGGSYNEQFF. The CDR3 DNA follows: TGTGCCAGCAGCCCGAGTGGCGGGAGCTACAATGAGCAGTTCTTC.

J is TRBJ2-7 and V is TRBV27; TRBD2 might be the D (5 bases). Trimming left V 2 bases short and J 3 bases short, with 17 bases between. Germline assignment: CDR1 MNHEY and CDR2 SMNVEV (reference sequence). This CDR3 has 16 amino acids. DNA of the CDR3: TGTGCCAGCAGTTTAAGTATGGCGGGTCTGGACTACGAGCAGTACTTC. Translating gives CASSLSMAGLDYEQYF.

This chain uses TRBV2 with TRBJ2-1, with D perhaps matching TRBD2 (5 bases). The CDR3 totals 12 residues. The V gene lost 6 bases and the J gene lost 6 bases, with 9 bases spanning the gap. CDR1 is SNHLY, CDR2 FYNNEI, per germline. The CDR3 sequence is CASSRGSNEQFF. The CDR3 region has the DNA TGTGCCAGCAGCCGAGGGTCCAATGAGCAGTTCTTC. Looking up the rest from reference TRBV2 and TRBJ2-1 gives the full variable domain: EPEVTQTPSHQVTQMGQEVILRCVPISNHLYFYWYRQILGQKVEFLVSFYNNEISEKSEIFDDQFSVERPDGSNFTLKIRSTKLEDSAMYFCASSRGSNEQFFGPGTRLTVL.

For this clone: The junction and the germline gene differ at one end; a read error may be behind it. The CDR3 sequence is CAGSLRAGSNTGELFF. CDR3 bases: TGTGCCGGCAGCTTAAGGGCGGGGTCGAACACCGGGGAGCTGTTTTTT. The V and J genes are TRBV7-3 and TRBJ2-2; a possible D gene is TRBD2 (6 bases). The CDR3 sequence is 16 residues long. Germline V CDR1 and CDR2: SGHTA, FQGTGA. The full variable domain, its missing parts supplied by reference TRBV7-3 and TRBJ2-2, is GAGVSQTPSNKVTEKGKYVELRCDPISGHTALYWYRQSLGQGPEFLIYFQGTGAADDSGLPNDRFFAVRPEGSVSTLKIQRTERGDSAVYLCAGSLRAGSNTGELFFGEGSRLTVL.

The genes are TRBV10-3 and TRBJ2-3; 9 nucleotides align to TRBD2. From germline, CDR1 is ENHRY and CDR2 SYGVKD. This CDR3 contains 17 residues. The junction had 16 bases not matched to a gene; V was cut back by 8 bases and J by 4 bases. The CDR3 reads CAIGEAGGPGVPDTQYF. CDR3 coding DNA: TGTGCCATCGGGGAGGCGGGAGGGCCGGGAGTCCCAGATACGCAGTATTTT.

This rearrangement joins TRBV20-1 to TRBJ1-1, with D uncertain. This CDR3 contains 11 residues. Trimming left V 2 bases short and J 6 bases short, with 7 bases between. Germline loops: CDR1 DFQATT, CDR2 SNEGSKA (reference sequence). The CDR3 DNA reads TGCAGTGCTAGACTTAGCGCTGAAGCTTTCTTT. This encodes CSARLSAEAFF.

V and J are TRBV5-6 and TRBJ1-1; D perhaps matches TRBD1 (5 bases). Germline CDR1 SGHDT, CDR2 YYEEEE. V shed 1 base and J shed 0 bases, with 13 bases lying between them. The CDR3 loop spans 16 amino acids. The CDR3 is CASSLITGGMNTEAFF. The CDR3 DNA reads TGTGCCAGCAGCTTGATAACGGGGGGGATGAACACTGAAGCTTTCTTT. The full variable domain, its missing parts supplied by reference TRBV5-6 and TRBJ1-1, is DAGVTQSPTHLIKTRGQQVTLRCSPKSGHDTVSWYQQALGQGPQFIFQYYEEEERQRGNFPDRFSGHQFPNYSSELNVNALLLGDSALYLCASSLITGGMNTEAFFGQGTRLTVV.

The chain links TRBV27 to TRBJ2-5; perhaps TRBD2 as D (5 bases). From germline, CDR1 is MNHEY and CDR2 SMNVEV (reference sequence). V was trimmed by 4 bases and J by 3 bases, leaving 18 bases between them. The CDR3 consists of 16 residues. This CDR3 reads CASSSDSWYSKETQYF. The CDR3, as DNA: TGTGCCAGCAGTTCGGACTCCTGGTATTCCAAAGAGACCCAGTACTTC.

CDR3 DNA: TGTGCCAGCAGTTTAAGGGGGCGAGGGGTCAATCAGCCCCAGCATTTT. Residues: CASSLRGRGVNQPQHF. The V call is TRBV6-5, the J call TRBJ1-5; the match to TRBD1 covers 7 bases. The CDR3 length is 16 residues. CDR1 and CDR2 from the germline V gene are MNHEY and SVGAGI. With 4 bases clipped from V and 3 bases from J, the junction kept 9 bases outside the gene matches.

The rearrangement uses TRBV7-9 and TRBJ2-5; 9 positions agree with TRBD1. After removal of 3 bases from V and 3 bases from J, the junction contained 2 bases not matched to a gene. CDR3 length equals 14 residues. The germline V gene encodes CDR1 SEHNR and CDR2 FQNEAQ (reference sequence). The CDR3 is CASSFRDREETQYF. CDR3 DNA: TGTGCCAGCAGCTTCCGGGACAGGGAAGAGACCCAGTACTTC.

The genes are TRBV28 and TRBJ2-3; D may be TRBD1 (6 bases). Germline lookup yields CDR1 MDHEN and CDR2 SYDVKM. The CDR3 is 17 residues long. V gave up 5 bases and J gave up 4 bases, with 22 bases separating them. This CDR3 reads CASSPPQGLVRPDTQYF. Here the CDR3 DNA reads TGTGCCAGCAGTCCGCCCCAGGGGCTAGTAAGGCCAGATACGCAGTATTTT.